A single TCR beta chain is shown here with its context. What it binds is unknown. MiXCR, applied by TCRdb to the 5' RACE reads, yields one record per CDR3 protein. The data contain about 240,000 distinct CDR3 sequences, approximately 9% of them seen just once; the ten biggest clones take up 6.5% to 7%. This sample stems from a study of CD8 T cells in ankylosing spondylitis. Notes on the study in general: According to the report, clones linked to the disease were significantly enriched in matched synovial fluid samples taken from ankylosing spondylitis patients. A motif of several highly homologous TCR beta variants was seen as apparently characteristic of ankylosing spondylitis blood. Disease-associated clones were CD8+ and fairly uncommon in peripheral blood. Existing reports had already noted some motif variants in reactive arthritis synovial fluid and blood.

CDR3 length equals 13 residues. Trimming removed 8 bases at V and 6 bases at J, with 13 bases between. The V and J genes are TRBV12-3 or TRBV12-4 and TRBJ2-2, with a tentative D call TRBD2 (6 bases). What was sequenced was blood, either unsorted or a sorted T cell fraction (not recorded which). The sequence was obtained from a male donor with ankylosing spondylitis or in good health (not recorded which). The CDR3 DNA reads as TGTGCCAGCGTAGGGACTCCCCCCGGGGAGCTGTTTTTT. Residues: CASVGTPPGELFF.